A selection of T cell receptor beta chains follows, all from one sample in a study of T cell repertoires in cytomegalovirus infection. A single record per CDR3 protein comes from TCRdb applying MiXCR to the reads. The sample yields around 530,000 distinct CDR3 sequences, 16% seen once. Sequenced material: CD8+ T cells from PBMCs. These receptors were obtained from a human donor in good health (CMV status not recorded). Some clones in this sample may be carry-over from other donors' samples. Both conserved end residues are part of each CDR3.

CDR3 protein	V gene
CASSLILGQGRGNTIYF	TRBV4-2
CASSQFLGGSNTEAFF	TRBV14
CASIGTGSNTEAFF	TRBV12-3/TRBV12-4
CASSSSGAFYEQYF	TRBV5-6
CASSFMVAGGVREQFF	TRBV7-3
CASSVGLADPYEQYF	TRBV27
CASSLSVSSYEQYF	TRBV7-8
CASSLDLGQASPAADTQYF	TRBV28
CASSPRILHEQYF	TRBV27
CASCSPAGGQETQYF	TRBV2
CASSERQFSYEQYF	TRBV6-1
CASIGQGRNNQPQHF	TRBV6-2/TRBV6-3
CASSEGTATPHYGYTF	TRBV2
CASRAPPGARTDTQYF	TRBV2
CATSSTSGSSYEQYF	TRBV15
CASSLGSATYEQYF	TRBV13
CASSRISGDDEQYF	TRBV3-1